The 5 T cell receptor beta chains reported below all come from one sample, sequenced in a study of coeliac disease. Assay used: immunoSEQ multiplex PCR; TCRdb lists only in-frame clones, some missing. Of under 3,500 clones listed, 64% are singletons. Material for sequencing was intraepithelial lymphocytes from the gut. These receptors were collected from a woman aged 40 to 50.

This clone turned up a few times. The chain combines TRBV19 with TRBJ2-1, with 16 bases matching TRBD2. The CDR3 covers 18 residues. Germline CDR1 reads LNHDA; CDR2 reads SQIVND (reference sequence). Germline trimming cut 3 bases from V and 1 base from J; bases unmatched to any gene: 3. Here the CDR3 DNA reads TGTGCCAGTAGTATGGGACTAGCGGGAGGGAAGTCCTACAATGAGCAGTTCTTC. Its protein is CASSMGLAGGKSYNEQFF.

CDR3 in DNA: TGCAGTGCTGTAGACTACTACGAGCAGTACTTC. This codes for CSAVDYYEQYF. The V gene is TRBV20-1, the J gene TRBJ2-7; tentatively, D is TRBD2 (5 bases). V was shortened by 5 bases and J by 3 bases, with 8 bases between the two germline ends. Germline-derived CDR1 and CDR2 are DFQATT and SNEGSKA (reference sequence). This CDR3 has 11 residues.

The J gene is TRBJ2-7, the V gene TRBV6-1, with TRBD1 matching 7 bases. Germline trimming cut 2 bases from V and 4 bases from J; bases unmatched to any gene: 5. The CDR3 sequence is 14 residues long. Germline-derived CDR1 and CDR2 are MNHNS and SASEGT. The CDR3 reads CASSENWDRYEQYF. CDR3 DNA: TGTGCCAGCAGTGAAAATTGGGACAGATACGAGCAGTACTTC.

The gene calls are TRBV6-5 and TRBJ2-7; D is possibly TRBD2 (5 bases). Germline V gene lookup returns CDR1 MNHEY and CDR2 SVGAGI. The V and J ends lost 5 bases and 2 bases respectively, with 10 bases between them. This CDR3 contains 13 residues. CDR3 coding DNA: TGTGCCAGCAGTGGAGGACTGGCCTACGAGCAGTACTTC. This codes for CASSGGLAYEQYF.

Regarding this clone: The same CDR3 can be traced to other DNA sequences in this sample. V usage is TRBV28 and J usage is TRBJ1-2; 7 bases match TRBD1. The CDR3 contains 15 residues. Germline CDR1 reads MDHEN; CDR2 reads SYDVKM. With 2 bases clipped from V and 4 bases from J, the junction kept 7 bases outside the gene matches. The DNA for the CDR3 is TGTGCCAGCAGTTTAAGGGCAGGGGGTATCTATGGCTACACCTTC. Residues: CASSLRAGGIYGYTF.